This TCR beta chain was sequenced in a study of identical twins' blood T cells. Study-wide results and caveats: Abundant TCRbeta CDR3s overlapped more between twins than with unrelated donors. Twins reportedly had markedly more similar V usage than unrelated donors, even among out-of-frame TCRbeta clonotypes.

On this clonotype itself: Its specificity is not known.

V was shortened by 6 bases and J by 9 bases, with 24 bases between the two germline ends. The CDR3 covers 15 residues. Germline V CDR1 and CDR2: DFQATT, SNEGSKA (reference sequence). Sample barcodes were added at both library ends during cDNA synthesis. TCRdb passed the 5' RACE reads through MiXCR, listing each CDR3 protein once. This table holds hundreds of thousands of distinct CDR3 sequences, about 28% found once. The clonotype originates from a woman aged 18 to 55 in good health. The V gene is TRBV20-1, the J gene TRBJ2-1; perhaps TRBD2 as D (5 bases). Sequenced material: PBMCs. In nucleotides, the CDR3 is TGCAGTGCGTCGGCCGGACTCCTACCGGGTTCTGAGCAGTTCTTC. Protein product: CSASAGLLPGSEQFF.